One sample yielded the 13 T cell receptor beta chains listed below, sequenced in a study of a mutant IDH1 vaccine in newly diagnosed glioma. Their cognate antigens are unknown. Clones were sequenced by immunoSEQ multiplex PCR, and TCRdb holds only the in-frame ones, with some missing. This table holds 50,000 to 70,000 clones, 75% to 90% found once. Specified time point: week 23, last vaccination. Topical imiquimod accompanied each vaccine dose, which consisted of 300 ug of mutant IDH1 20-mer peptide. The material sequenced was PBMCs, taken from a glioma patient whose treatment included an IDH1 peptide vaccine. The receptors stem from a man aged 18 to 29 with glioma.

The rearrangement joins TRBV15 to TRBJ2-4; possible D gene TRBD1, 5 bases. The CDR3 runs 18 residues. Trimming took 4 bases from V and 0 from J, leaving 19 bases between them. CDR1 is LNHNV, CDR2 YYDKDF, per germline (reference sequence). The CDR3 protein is CATSTPQGVRIAKNIQYF. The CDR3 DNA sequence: TGTGCCACCAGCACCCCGCAAGGGGTAAGGATAGCCAAAAACATTCAGTACTTC.

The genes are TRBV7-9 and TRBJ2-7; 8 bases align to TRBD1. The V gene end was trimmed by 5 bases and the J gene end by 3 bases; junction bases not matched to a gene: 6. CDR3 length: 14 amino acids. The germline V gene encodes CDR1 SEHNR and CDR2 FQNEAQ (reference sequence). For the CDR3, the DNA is TGTGCCAGCAGCCAACAGGGGGTAGGCTACGAGCAGTACTTC. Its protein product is CASSQQGVGYEQYF.

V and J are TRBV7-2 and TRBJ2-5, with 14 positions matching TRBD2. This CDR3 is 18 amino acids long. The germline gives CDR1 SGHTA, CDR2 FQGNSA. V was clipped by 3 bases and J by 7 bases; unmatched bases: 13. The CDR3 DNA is TGTGCCAGCAGCTTTTCTCCGCTGACTAGCGGGGGGGCGGGGACCCAGTACTTC. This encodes CASSFSPLTSGGAGTQYF.

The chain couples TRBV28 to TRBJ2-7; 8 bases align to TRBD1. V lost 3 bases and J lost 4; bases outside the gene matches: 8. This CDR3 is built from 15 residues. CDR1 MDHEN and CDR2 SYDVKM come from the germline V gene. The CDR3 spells CASSFRGRTRYEQYF. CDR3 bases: TGTGCCAGCAGTTTCAGGGGGCGCACAAGGTACGAGCAGTACTTC.

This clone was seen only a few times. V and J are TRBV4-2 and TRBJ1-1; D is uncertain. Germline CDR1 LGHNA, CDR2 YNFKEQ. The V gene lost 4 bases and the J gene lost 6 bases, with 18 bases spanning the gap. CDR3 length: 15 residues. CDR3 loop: CASSPSGGLDAEAFF. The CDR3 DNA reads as TGTGCCAGCAGCCCTTCGGGCGGGCTAGACGCTGAAGCTTTCTTT.

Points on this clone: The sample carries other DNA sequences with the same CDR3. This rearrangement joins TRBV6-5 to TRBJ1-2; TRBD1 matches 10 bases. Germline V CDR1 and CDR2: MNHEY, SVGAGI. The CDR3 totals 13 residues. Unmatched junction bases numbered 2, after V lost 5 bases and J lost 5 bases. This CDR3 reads CASSRTGGYGYTF. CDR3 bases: TGTGCCAGCAGTCGGACAGGGGGGTATGGCTACACCTTC.

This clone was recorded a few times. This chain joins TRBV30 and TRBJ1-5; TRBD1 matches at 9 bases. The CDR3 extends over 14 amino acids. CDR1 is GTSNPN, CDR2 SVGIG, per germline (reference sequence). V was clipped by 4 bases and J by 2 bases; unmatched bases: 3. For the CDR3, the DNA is TGTGCCTGGACTAGACAGGGGGGCAATCAGCCCCAGCATTTT. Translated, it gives CAWTRQGGNQPQHF.

This CDR3 is CASSLDNTGELFF. The CDR3 DNA reads TGCGCCAGCAGCTTGGACAACACCGGGGAGCTGTTTTTT. This sequence joins TRBV5-1 and TRBJ2-2; D unclear. Germline CDR1 and CDR2: SGHRS and YFSETQ. With 0 bases removed from V and 2 bases from J, the gap between germline ends came to 2 bases. The CDR3 length is 13 residues.

Written as DNA, the CDR3 is TGCGCCAGCAGCTTGGCCTTTCGGGGAGCTGGGATCACTGAAGCTTTCTTT. Residues: CASSLAFRGAGITEAFF. The rearrangement uses TRBV5-1 and TRBJ1-1; D not resolved. Germline values: CDR1 SGHRS, CDR2 YFSETQ. This CDR3 contains 17 residues. Trimming pared 0 bases from V and 4 bases from J, leaving 19 bases between.

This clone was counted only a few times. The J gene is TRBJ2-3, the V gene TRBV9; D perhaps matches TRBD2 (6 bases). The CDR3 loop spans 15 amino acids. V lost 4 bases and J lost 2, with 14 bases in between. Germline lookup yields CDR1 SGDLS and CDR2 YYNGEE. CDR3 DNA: TGTGCCAGCAGCCCCCGGGCGGGGAACACAGATACGCAGTATTTT. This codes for CASSPRAGNTDTQYF.

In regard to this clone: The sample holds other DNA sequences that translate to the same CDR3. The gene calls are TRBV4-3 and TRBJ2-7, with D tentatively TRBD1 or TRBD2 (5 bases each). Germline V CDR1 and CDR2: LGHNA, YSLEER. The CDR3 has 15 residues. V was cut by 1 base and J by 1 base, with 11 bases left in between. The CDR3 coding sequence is TGCGCCAGCAGCCAAGTTGGGGACGGGTCCTACGAGCAGTACTTC. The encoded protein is CASSQVGDGSYEQYF.

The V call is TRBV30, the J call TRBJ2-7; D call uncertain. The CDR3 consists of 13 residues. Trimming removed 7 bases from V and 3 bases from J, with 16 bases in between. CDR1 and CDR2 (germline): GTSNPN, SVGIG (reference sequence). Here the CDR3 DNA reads TGTGCCTCAACCGGCGACCGACGCTACGAGCAGTACTTC. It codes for CASTGDRRYEQYF. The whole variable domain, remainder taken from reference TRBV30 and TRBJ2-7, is SQTIHQWPATLVQPVGSPLSLECTVEGTSNPNLYWYRQAAGRGLQLLFYSVGIGQISSEVPQNLSASRPQDRQFILSSKKLLLSDSGFYLCASTGDRRYEQYFGPGTRLTVT.

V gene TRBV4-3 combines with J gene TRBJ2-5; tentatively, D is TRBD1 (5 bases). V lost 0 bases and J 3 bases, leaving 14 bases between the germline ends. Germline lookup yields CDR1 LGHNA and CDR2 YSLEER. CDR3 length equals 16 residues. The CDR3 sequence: CASSQDGIGREETQYF. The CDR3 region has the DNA TGCGCCAGCAGCCAAGATGGAATTGGCAGGGAAGAGACCCAGTACTTC.